The rows below give T cell receptor beta chains drawn from one sample of a study of breast tumors, draining lymph nodes, adjacent tissues. TCRdb recomputed calls from the multiplex PCR reads with MiXCR, one row per CDR3 protein. The sample has tens of thousands of distinct CDR3 sequences, roughly 29% seen once; the top ten hold roughly 7.3%. Sequencing input: axillary lymph node tissue. All receptors come from a female donor with breast cancer. Some clones in this sample may be carry-over from other donors' samples. CDR3s include the opening cysteine and the closing phenylalanine or tryptophan. A D gene is named only where the DNA matches it firmly. A row's size may be missing; if present it is once, few, many or a size class.

cdr3_aa cdr3_nt cdr3_length v_call d_call j_call clone_size
CASSPRTSDGSGANVLTF TGCGCCAGCAGCCCCCGGACTAGCGACGGCTCTGGGGCCAACGTTCTGACTTTC 18 TRBV4-1 TRBD2 TRBJ2-6 .
CASSQRLAGGTGELFF TGCGCCAGCAGCCAACGGCTAGCGGGAGGCACCGGGGAGCTGTTTTTT 16 TRBV4-3 TRBD2 TRBJ2-2 many
CSATRGSQETQYF TGCAGTGCTACCCGGGGTAGCCAAGAGACCCAGTACTTC 13 TRBV20-1 . TRBJ2-5 many
CASSTHAREEQYF TGTGCCAGTAGTACGCACGCCCGGGAAGAGCAGTACTTC 13 TRBV19 . TRBJ2-7 many
CASSPSSDREKSPRGRTGYTF TGTGCCAGCAGCCCCTCCTCAGACAGGGAAAAGTCTCCCCGGGGGCGGACTGGCTACACCTTC 21 TRBV7-3 TRBD1 TRBJ1-2 .
CASSWDRGQPQHF TGTGCCAGCAGTTGGGACAGGGGACAGCCCCAGCATTTT 13 TRBV2 TRBD1 TRBJ1-5 many
CASSLAGTLASGANVLTF TGTGCCAGCAGCTTGGCAGGGACGCTCGCCTCTGGGGCCAACGTCCTGACTTTC 18 TRBV5-8 . TRBJ2-6 .
CASIDSTSTDTQYF TGTGCCAGCATCGACTCAACTAGCACAGATACGCAGTATTTT 14 TRBV7-8 . TRBJ2-3 many
CSAVDLAGGTDTQYF TGCAGTGCTGTTGACTTAGCGGGAGGCACAGATACGCAGTATTTT 15 TRBV20-1 TRBD2 TRBJ2-3 .
CASSVLGDSNQPQHF TGTGCCAGCAGCGTTTTAGGGGATAGCAATCAGCCCCAGCATTTT 15 TRBV9 . TRBJ1-5 many
CASSTGTGGGETQYF TGTGCCAGTAGTACAGGGACAGGGGGGGGAGAGACCCAGTACTTC 15 TRBV19 TRBD1 TRBJ2-5 many
CSASGQGKEGNQPQHF TGCAGTGCTAGTGGCCAGGGAAAAGAAGGCAATCAGCCCCAGCATTTT 16 TRBV20-1 . TRBJ1-5 many
CSATGTEGGTQPQHF TGCAGTGCTACTGGGACAGAAGGAGGCACCCAGCCCCAGCATTTT 15 TRBV20-1 TRBD1 TRBJ1-5 once
CASSLAYTEAFF TGTGCCAGCAGCTTAGCGTATACTGAAGCTTTCTTT 12 TRBV7-8 . TRBJ1-1 few
CASSLSGLSGHQPQHF TGTGCCAGTAGCTTATCGGGTCTGAGTGGCCATCAGCCCCAGCATTTT 16 TRBV13 . TRBJ1-5 .
CASSLSGRQLNTEAFF TGTGCCAGCAGTTTAAGTGGTCGACAGTTGAACACTGAAGCTTTCTTT 16 TRBV12-3/TRBV12-4 . TRBJ1-1 few
CASRYTGLNTEAFF TGTGCCAGCAGGTACACAGGTTTGAACACTGAAGCTTTCTTT 14 TRBV11-2 . TRBJ1-1 .
CASSPRDRGGYGYTF TGTGCCAGCAGCCCCCGGGACAGGGGCGGCTATGGCTACACCTTC 15 TRBV7-3 TRBD1 TRBJ1-2 many
CASNLTYEQYF TGTGCCAGCAACCTAACCTACGAGCAGTACTTC 11 TRBV2 . TRBJ2-7 .
CASSLGRDLHNEQFF TGTGCCAGCAGCTTAGGCCGGGACCTACACAATGAGCAGTTCTTC 15 TRBV7-2 . TRBJ2-1 many
CASRGSLQETQCF TGTGCCAGTAGGGGCTCTCTACAAGAGACCCAGTGCTTC 13 TRBV19 . TRBJ2-5 .
CASGGQGEQPQHF TGTGCCAGCGGGGGACAGGGAGAACAGCCCCAGCATTTT 13 TRBV6-6 TRBD1 TRBJ1-5 once
CASSFPLTGQETQYF TGTGCCAGCAGCTTCCCCTTGACAGGACAAGAGACCCAGTACTTC 15 TRBV7-9 . TRBJ2-5 many
CASGRAKYGYAF TGTGCTAGTGGACGCGCTAAGTATGGCTACGCCTTC 12 TRBV12-5 . TRBJ1-2 .
CASSPPGLAGVYEQYF TGTGCCAGCTCACCACCGGGACTAGCGGGAGTCTACGAGCAGTACTTC 16 TRBV18 TRBD2 TRBJ2-7 many
CSARNLGAEHYNEQFF TGCAGTGCTAGAAATCTCGGGGCAGAACACTACAATGAGCAGTTCTTC 16 TRBV20-1 . TRBJ2-1 many
CASSLVGFGETQHF TGTGCCAGCAGCTTAGTGGGGTTCGGGGAGACCCAGCATTTT 14 TRBV7-9 . TRBJ1-5 .
CSVGTGKSSGANVLTF TGCAGCGTTGGGACAGGGAAGAGCTCTGGGGCCAACGTCCTGACTTTC 16 TRBV29-1 TRBD1 TRBJ2-6 .
CASSVQRESYNEQFF TGTGCCAGCAGCGTACAGCGGGAGAGTTACAATGAGCAGTTCTTC 15 TRBV7-9 TRBD2 TRBJ2-1 many
CATSDSRKQGSIDGYTF TGTGCCACCAGTGATTCCCGGAAACAGGGGAGTATAGATGGCTACACCTTC 17 TRBV24-1 TRBD1 TRBJ1-2 many
CAWSHDRGSSYEQYF TGTGCCTGGAGCCACGACAGGGGGAGCTCCTACGAGCAGTACTTC 15 TRBV30 TRBD1 TRBJ2-7 many
CASSHVGIRGSTDTQYF TGTGCCAGCAGCCACGTAGGTATTAGAGGTAGCACAGATACGCAGTATTTT 17 TRBV3-1 . TRBJ2-3 many